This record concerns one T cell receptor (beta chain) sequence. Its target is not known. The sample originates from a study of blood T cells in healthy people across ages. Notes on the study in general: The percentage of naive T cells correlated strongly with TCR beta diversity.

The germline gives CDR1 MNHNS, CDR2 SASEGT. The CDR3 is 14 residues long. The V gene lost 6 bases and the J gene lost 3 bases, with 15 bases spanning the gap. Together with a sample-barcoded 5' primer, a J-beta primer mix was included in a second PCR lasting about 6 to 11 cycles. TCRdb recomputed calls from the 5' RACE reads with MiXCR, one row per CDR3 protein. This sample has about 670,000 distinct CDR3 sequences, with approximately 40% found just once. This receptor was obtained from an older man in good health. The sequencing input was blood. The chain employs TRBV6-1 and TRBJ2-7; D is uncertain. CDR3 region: CASRATVGLYEQYF. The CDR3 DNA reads TGTGCCAGCAGGGCGACGGTGGGTCTCTACGAGCAGTACTTC.